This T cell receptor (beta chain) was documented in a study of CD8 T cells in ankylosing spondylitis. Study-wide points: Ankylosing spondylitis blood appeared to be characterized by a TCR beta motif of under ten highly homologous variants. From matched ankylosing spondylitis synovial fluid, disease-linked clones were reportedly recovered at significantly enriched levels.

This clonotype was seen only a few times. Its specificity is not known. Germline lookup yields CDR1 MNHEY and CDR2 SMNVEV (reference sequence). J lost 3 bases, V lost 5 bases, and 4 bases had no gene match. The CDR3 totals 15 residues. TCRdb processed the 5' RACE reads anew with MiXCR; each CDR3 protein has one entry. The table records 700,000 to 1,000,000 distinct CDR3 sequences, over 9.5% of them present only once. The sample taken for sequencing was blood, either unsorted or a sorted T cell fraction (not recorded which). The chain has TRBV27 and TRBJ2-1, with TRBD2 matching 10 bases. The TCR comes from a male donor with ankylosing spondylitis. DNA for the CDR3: TGTGCCAGCAGTGAACTAGCGGGACGCTACAATGAGCAGTTCTTC. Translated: CASSELAGRYNEQFF.